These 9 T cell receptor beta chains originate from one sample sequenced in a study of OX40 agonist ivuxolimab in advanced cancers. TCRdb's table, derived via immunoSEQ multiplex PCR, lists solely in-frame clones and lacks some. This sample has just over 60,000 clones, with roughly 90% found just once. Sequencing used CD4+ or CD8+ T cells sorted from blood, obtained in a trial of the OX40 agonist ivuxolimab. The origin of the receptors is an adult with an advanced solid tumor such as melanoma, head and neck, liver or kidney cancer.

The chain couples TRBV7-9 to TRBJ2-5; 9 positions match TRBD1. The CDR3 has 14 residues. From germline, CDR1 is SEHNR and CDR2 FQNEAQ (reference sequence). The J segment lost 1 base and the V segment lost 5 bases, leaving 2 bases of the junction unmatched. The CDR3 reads CASSPGQGQETQYF. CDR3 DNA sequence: TGTGCCAGCAGCCCGGGACAGGGCCAAGAGACCCAGTACTTC. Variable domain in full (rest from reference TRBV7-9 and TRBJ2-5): DTGVSQNPRHKITKRGQNVTFRCDPISEHNRLYWYRQTLGQGPEFLTYFQNEAQLEKSRLLSDRFSAERPKGSFSTLEIQRTEQGDSAMYLCASSPGQGQETQYFGPGTRLLVL.

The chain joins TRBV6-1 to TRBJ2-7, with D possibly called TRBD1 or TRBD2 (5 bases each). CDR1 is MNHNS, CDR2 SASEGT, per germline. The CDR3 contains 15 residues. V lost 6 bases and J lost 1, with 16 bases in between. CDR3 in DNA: TGTGCCAGCAGAAAAACGGGGCCCGATTCCTACGAGCAGTACTTC. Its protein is CASRKTGPDSYEQYF.

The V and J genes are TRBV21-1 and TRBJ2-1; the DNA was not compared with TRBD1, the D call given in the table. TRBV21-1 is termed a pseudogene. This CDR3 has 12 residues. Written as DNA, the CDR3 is TGTGCCAGCAGAACAGGTTACAATGAGCAGTTCTTC. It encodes CASRTGYNEQFF.

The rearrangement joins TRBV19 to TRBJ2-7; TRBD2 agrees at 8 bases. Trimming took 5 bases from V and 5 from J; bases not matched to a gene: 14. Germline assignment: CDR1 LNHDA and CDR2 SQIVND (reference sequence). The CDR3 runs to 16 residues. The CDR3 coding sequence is TGTGCCAGTAGTCCCCTCAGAGCGGGAGTCAACCACGAGCAGTACTTC. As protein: CASSPLRAGVNHEQYF.

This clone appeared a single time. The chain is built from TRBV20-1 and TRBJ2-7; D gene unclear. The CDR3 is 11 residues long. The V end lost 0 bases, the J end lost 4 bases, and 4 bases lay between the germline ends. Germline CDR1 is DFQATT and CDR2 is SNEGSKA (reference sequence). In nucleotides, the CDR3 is TGCAGTGCTAGAGATCATTACGAGCAGTACTTC. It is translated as CSARDHYEQYF.

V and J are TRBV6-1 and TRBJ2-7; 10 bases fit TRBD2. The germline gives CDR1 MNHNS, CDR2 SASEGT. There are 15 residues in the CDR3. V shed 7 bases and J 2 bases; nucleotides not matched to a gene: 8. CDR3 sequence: CASKGVAGGPYEQYF. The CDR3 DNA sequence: TGTGCCAGCAAAGGCGTAGCGGGAGGACCCTACGAGCAGTACTTC.

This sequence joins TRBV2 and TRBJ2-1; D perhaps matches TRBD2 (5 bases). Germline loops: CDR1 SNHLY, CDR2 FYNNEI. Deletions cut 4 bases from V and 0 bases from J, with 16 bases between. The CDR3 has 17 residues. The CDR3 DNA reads TGTGCCAGCAGTGCAAATATAGCGCCGAGCTCCTACAATGAGCAGTTCTTC. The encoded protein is CASSANIAPSSYNEQFF. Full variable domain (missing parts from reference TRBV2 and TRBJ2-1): EPEVTQTPSHQVTQMGQEVILRCVPISNHLYFYWYRQILGQKVEFLVSFYNNEISEKSEIFDDQFSVERPDGSNFTLKIRSTKLEDSAMYFCASSANIAPSSYNEQFFGPGTRLTVL.

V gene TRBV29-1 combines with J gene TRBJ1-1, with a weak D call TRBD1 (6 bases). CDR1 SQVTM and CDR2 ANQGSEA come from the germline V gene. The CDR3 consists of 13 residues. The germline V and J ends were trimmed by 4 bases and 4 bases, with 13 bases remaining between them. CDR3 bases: TGCAGCGTTGGATTGGGGGCCGCCACTGAAGCTTTCTTT. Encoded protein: CSVGLGAATEAFF.

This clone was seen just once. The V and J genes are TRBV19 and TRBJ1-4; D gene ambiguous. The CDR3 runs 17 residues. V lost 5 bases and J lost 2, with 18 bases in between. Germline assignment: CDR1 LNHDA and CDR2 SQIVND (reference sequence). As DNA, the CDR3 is TGTGCCAGTAGTGCATCAGGAGGAAGAGCGACTAATGAAAAACTGTTTTTT. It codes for CASSASGGRATNEKLFF.